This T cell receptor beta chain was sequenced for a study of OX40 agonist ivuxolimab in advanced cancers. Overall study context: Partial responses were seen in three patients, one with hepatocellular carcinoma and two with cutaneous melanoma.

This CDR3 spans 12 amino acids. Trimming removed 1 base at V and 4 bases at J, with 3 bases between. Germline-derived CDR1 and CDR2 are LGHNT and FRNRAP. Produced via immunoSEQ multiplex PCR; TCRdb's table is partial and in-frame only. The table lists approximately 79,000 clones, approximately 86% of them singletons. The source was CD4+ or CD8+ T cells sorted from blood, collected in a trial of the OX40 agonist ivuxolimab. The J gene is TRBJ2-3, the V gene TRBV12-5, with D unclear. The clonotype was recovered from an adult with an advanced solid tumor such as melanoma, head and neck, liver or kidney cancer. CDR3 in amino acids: CASGLGPDTQYF. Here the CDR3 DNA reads TGTGCTAGTGGTTTGGGCCCAGATACGCAGTATTTT.